This T cell receptor (beta chain) appears in the sequencing data of a study of shared clonotypes between healthy human individuals. Naive CD8 populations comprised CD45RO-negative cells positively selected for CCR7, excluding terminally differentiated effector memory CD45RA+ cells. Adults of Caucasian background living in Nashville, Tennessee made up all donors. The CDR3 is 17 residues long. Germline V lookup: CDR1 SGDLS, CDR2 YYNGEE. The study's findings and limits: Relative to their counterparts shared across all four donors, non-shared clonotypes exhibited diminished generation probabilities.

On this clone itself: What it binds is not known. A read error may produce the germline difference seen at one junction end.

Data came from immunoSEQ multiplex PCR; TCRdb stores just in-frame clones and leaves some out. Of approximately 2,000,000 clones in the sample, roughly 93% were seen once. The specimen sequenced was naive CD8+ T cells from PBMCs. V usage is TRBV9 and J usage is TRBJ2-2; 9 nucleotides match TRBD1. This TCR was recovered from a man aged 18 to 30 in good health. Some clones in this sample may be carry-over from other donors' samples. The CDR3: CTSSGTTGGLNTGELFF. CDR3 coding DNA: TGTACCAGCAGCGGAACGACAGGGGGTCTGAACACCGGGGAGCTGTTTTTT.